The 8 T cell receptor beta chains given below trace back to one sample, sequenced in a study of radiotherapy plus CTLA-4 blockade in lung cancer. TCRdb's table, derived via immunoSEQ multiplex PCR, lists solely in-frame clones and lacks some. The table shows tens of thousands of clones, with about 77% occurring only once. The sequencing used peripheral blood, collected from a patient treated with radiotherapy plus ipilimumab. These receptors all stem from a human donor with non-small cell lung cancer whose response to radiotherapy plus ipilimumab could not be evaluated.

In its sample, this clone was seen a few times. The rearrangement joins TRBV7-3 to TRBJ2-5; D gene ambiguous. V was shortened by 0 bases and J by 4 bases, with 6 bases between the two germline ends. The CDR3 consists of 13 residues. Germline-derived CDR1 and CDR2 are SGHTA and FQGTGA. In DNA, the CDR3 is TGTGCCAGCAGCTTAACGGTGGCAGAGACCCAGTACTTC. Its translation is CASSLTVAETQYF.

This chain's CDR3 is CASRLARVAGGPGTGELFF. The CDR3 DNA is TGTGCAAGTCGCTTAGCGAGGGTAGCGGGGGGGCCAGGCACCGGGGAGCTGTTTTTT. This chain uses TRBV12-2 with TRBJ2-2; the DNA was not used to check the table's D call, TRBD2. TRBV12-2 is a known pseudogene. CDR3 size: 19 residues.

The chain joins TRBV5-1 to TRBJ2-2; perhaps TRBD2 as D (6 bases). Germline V CDR1 and CDR2: SGHRS, YFSETQ. Trimming pared 5 bases from V and 7 bases from J, leaving 18 bases between. The CDR3 extends over 15 amino acids. The chain's CDR3 is CASRGVVGGNGELFF. The CDR3 DNA is TGCGCCAGCAGGGGCGTTGTTGGAGGGAACGGGGAGCTGTTTTTT.

The V call is TRBV19, the J call TRBJ1-4, with unresolved D. CDR3 size: 15 residues. V gave up 7 bases and J gave up 0 bases, with 12 bases separating them. Germline V gene lookup returns CDR1 LNHDA and CDR2 SQIVND (reference sequence). The CDR3 sequence: CASNLGLATNEKLFF. CDR3 sequence (DNA): TGTGCCAGTAATCTGGGCCTTGCAACTAATGAAAAACTGTTTTTT.

This rearrangement joins TRBV15 to TRBJ2-7; no firm D call. Trimming took 0 bases from V and 9 from J, leaving 18 bases between them. The germline CDR1 and CDR2 sequences are LNHNV and YYDKDF (reference sequence). CDR3 size: 15 residues. The CDR3 region has the DNA TGTGCCACCAGCAGAGATACGAGGCTCAATAACGCGCAGTACTTC. Translated, it gives CATSRDTRLNNAQYF. Using reference TRBV15 and TRBJ2-7 for the parts outside the CDR3, the full variable domain is DAMVIQNPRYQVTQFGKPVTLSCSQTLNHNVMYWYQQKSSQAPKLLFHYYDKDFNNEADTPDNFQSRRPNTSFCFLDIRSPGLGDTAMYLCATSRDTRLNNAQYFGPGTRLTVT.

This clone was seen once. The rearrangement uses TRBV18 and TRBJ1-3; 9 bases fit TRBD1. CDR1 is KGHSH and CDR2 is LQKENI in the germline V gene. The V segment lost 3 bases and the J segment 3 bases; nucleotides outside the gene matches: 6. CDR3 size: 16 residues. CDR3 sequence: CASSPSTGGLGNTIYF. For the CDR3, the DNA is TGTGCCAGCTCACCGTCCACAGGGGGCCTTGGAAACACCATATATTTT. Complete variable domain (other parts from reference TRBV18 and TRBJ1-3): NAGVMQNPRHLVRRRGQEARLRCSPMKGHSHVYWYRQLPEEGLKFMVYLQKENIIDESGMPKERFSAEFPKEGPSILRIQQVVRGDSAAYFCASSPSTGGLGNTIYFGEGSWLTVV.

The chain is built from TRBV25-1 and TRBJ2-7; possibly TRBD1 for D (5 bases). The V end was cut by 4 bases, the J end by 0 bases, with 13 bases between. CDR3 length equals 15 residues. CDR1 and CDR2 from the germline V gene are MGHDK and SYGVNS. The CDR3 region has the DNA TGTGCCAGCAGTGGAAGGGGATGGGGCTCCTACGAGCAGTACTTC. Residues: CASSGRGWGSYEQYF.

The genes are TRBV28 and TRBJ1-2, with TRBD1 matching 8 bases. V shed 6 bases, J shed 8 bases, and the junction held 17 bases outside the gene matches. The CDR3 loop spans 16 amino acids. CDR1 and CDR2 from the germline V gene are MDHEN and SYDVKM. In DNA form, the CDR3 reads TGTGCCAGCAGCCCCGGGGACAGGAGAACAGGAAACGGCTACACCTTC. It encodes CASSPGDRRTGNGYTF.